This T cell receptor (beta chain) was sequenced in a study of identical twins. This clonotype was counted many times. Antigen: not known. CDR3 length equals 15 residues. Trimming removed 0 bases from V and 5 bases from J; junction bases left unmatched: 1. Per germline, CDR1 SGHRS and CDR2 YFSETQ. MiXCR, applied by TCRdb to the 5' RACE reads, yields one record per CDR3 protein. The repertoire holds 500,000 to 600,000 distinct CDR3 sequences, with about 20% as singletons. Study results and caveats: Fewer insertions were carried by abundant cord blood beta clonotypes, but none was seen in memory repertoires. Out-of-frame alpha sequences common to twins were enriched for low generation probability. Cross-sectional statistical analysis was relied on for the conclusions, without the same donors being followed.

This sample also appeared in a second study, on T cells expressing NK-cell markers. That work adds: Within the sequenced cohort of eight donors, seven exhibited HCMV seropositivity and one was seronegative.

The TCR originated in a woman between 18 and 29 years old in good health. The V gene is TRBV5-1, the J gene TRBJ1-5; 11 bases are shared with TRBD1. Sequencing was carried out using CD4+ T cells sorted from blood. The CDR3 DNA reads as TGCGCCAGCAGCTTGGGGACAGGGGGCGATCAGCCCCAGCATTTT. Translated: CASSLGTGGDQPQHF.